Shown below are 11 T cell receptor beta chains from a single sample sequenced in a study of radiotherapy plus CTLA-4 blockade in lung cancer. The method was immunoSEQ multiplex PCR; TCRdb's version includes in-frame clones alone and lacks a portion of them. The sample records tens of thousands of clones, around 79% being singletons. The starting material was peripheral blood, obtained from a patient treated with radiotherapy plus ipilimumab. The source of these receptors is a human donor with non-small cell lung cancer whose response to radiotherapy plus ipilimumab could not be evaluated. Some clones in this sample may be carry-over from other donors' samples.

The rearrangement uses TRBV28 and TRBJ1-5; tentative D call: TRBD1 (5 bases). Germline CDR1 MDHEN, CDR2 SYDVKM. The CDR3 extends over 17 amino acids. V was shortened by 6 bases and J by 5 bases, with 23 bases between the two germline ends. The chain's CDR3 is CASRGGPIWLHYQPQHF. The CDR3 nucleotides are TGTGCCAGCAGGGGGGGACCGATCTGGCTCCATTATCAGCCCCAGCATTTT.

V gene TRBV7-2 combines with J gene TRBJ2-2; 10 bases map to TRBD2. Unmatched junction bases numbered 11, after V lost 4 bases and J lost 6 bases. CDR1 is SGHTA, CDR2 FQGNSA, per germline. This CDR3 has 17 residues. The CDR3: CASSSLAGAPGAGELFF. CDR3 bases: TGTGCCAGCAGCTCTCTAGCGGGGGCCCCTGGGGCCGGGGAGCTGTTTTTT.

The chain employs TRBV7-2 and TRBJ1-2; D is possibly TRBD1 (5 bases). Trimming shortened V by 1 base and J by 3 bases, and 9 bases separated the two germline ends. This CDR3 has 14 amino acids. The germline V gene encodes CDR1 SGHTA and CDR2 FQGNSA. CDR3: CASSLVGGDYGYTF. CDR3 nucleotides: TGTGCCAGCAGCTTAGTGGGGGGGGACTATGGCTACACCTTC.

This clone was detected only a few times. This chain joins TRBV28 and TRBJ1-4; TRBD1 matches 8 bases. Germline values: CDR1 MDHEN, CDR2 SYDVKM. The CDR3 spans 16 residues. V trimming: 7 bases; J trimming: 7 bases; junction bases outside the gene matches: 14. The CDR3 spells CASTLGRGPNREKLFF. CDR3 nucleotides: TGTGCCAGCACCTTGGGCAGGGGGCCCAACCGTGAAAAACTGTTTTTT.

There are a few counts of this clone. The chain has TRBV5-4 and TRBJ1-4; 7 bases match TRBD1. Germline values: CDR1 SGHNT, CDR2 YYREEE (reference sequence). This CDR3 has 16 amino acids. V shed 0 bases, J shed 7 bases, and the junction held 9 bases outside the gene matches. CDR3 in amino acids: CASSLGMEQGGEKLFF. The CDR3 DNA reads TGTGCCAGCAGCTTGGGAATGGAGCAGGGGGGTGAAAAACTGTTTTTT. Combining the CDR3 with reference TRBV5-4 and TRBJ1-4 gives the whole variable domain ETGVTQSPTHLIKTRGQQVTLRCSSQSGHNTVSWYQQALGQGPQFIFQYYREEENGRGNFPPRFSGLQFPNYSSELNVNALELDDSALYLCASSLGMEQGGEKLFFGSGTQLSVL.

The chain combines TRBV5-1 with TRBJ2-7; 8 bases match TRBD2. In germline, CDR1 is SGHRS, CDR2 YFSETQ. The trim removed 0 bases at V and 3 bases at J, leaving 5 bases unmatched. The CDR3 extends over 15 amino acids. This CDR3 is CASSLVAGLFYEQYF. The CDR3 DNA is TGCGCCAGCAGCTTGGTAGCGGGGCTCTTCTACGAGCAGTACTTC.

This chain uses TRBV6-5 with TRBJ1-1; possibly TRBD1 for D (5 bases). Germline V CDR1 and CDR2: MNHEY, SVGAGI. This CDR3 spans 15 amino acids. V lost 0 bases and J 4 bases, leaving 12 bases between the germline ends. For the CDR3, the DNA is TGTGCCAGCAGTTACTCGATCGGGGGGTTCACTGAAGCTTTCTTT. Translating gives CASSYSIGGFTEAFF.

Notes on this clone: This CDR3 is also generated by other DNA sequences in the sample. The chain recombines TRBV5-1 with TRBJ2-7, with 9 bases that match TRBD1. There are 14 residues in the CDR3. Germline values: CDR1 SGHRS, CDR2 YFSETQ. J was trimmed by 1 base and V by 4 bases; bases with no gene match: 3. The CDR3 here is CASSLGQGSYEQYF. CDR3 bases: TGCGCCAGCAGCCTCGGACAGGGGTCCTACGAGCAGTACTTC.

The chain links TRBV19 to TRBJ2-5; the D gene is possibly TRBD2 (7 bases). V shed 6 bases and J shed 4 bases, with 15 bases lying between them. The CDR3 is made up of 14 amino acids. Germline V gene lookup returns CDR1 LNHDA and CDR2 SQIVND (reference sequence). The CDR3 DNA sequence: TGTGCCAGTAGGGGCGCGGGGGCCTCAGAGACCCAGTACTTC. It encodes CASRGAGASETQYF. The variable domain in full, with the rest retrieved from reference TRBV19 and TRBJ2-5, is DGGITQSPKYLFRKEGQNVTLSCEQNLNHDAMYWYRQDPGQGLRLIYYSQIVNDFQKGDIAEGYSVSREKKESFPLTVTSAQKNPTAFYLCASRGAGASETQYFGPGTRLLVL.

This clone was observed a single time. The genes are TRBV28 and TRBJ1-2; TRBD1 agrees at 8 bases. Germline trimming cut 3 bases from V and 5 bases from J; bases unmatched to any gene: 8. Germline V gene sequence: CDR1 MDHEN, CDR2 SYDVKM. The CDR3 length is 15 residues. For the CDR3, the DNA is TGTGCCAGCAGTTTCCCCACAGGGGGTAGGTATGGCTACACCTTC. Its translation: CASSFPTGGRYGYTF.

V usage is TRBV11-3 and J usage is TRBJ1-4; 8 positions match TRBD1. The germline V gene has CDR1 SGHNT and CDR2 YENEEA. This CDR3 contains 15 residues. V lost 1 base to trimming and J lost 5 bases; unmatched junction nucleotides: 3. This CDR3 is CASSLGRQGNEKLFF. The CDR3 bases are TGTGCCAGCAGCTTAGGGAGACAGGGGAATGAAAAACTGTTTTTT.